This T cell receptor (beta chain) emerged from a study of OX40 agonist ivuxolimab in advanced cancers. For the wider study: The costimulatory receptor OX40 (CD134) was targeted by ivuxolimab, a fully human IgG2 agonistic monoclonal antibody. The point of sequencing TCRbeta in the periphery was to test whether ivuxolimab changed TCR sequence diversity and drove clonal T-cell expansion. Among the roughly 54 dose-escalation patients, about 19 had hepatocellular carcinoma, some 15 melanoma, 9 renal cell carcinoma and 9 head and neck cancer. A male proportion of approximately 83% and a mean age of around 60 years, ranging from about 20 to 79, were recorded for the dose-escalation cohort. Prior anti-PD-1, anti-PD-L1 or anti-CTLA-4 therapy was permitted, and checkpoint inhibitors had been received by about 44% of dose-escalation patients. Partial responses were achieved by three dose-escalation patients, of whom one had hepatocellular carcinoma and two had cutaneous melanoma. Intravenous ivuxolimab was administered to patients every 2 weeks at six dose levels: 0.01, 0.1, 0.3, 1.5, 3 and 10 mg/kg. The paper covers the monotherapy dose-escalation part of the phase I ivuxolimab trial, which included N = 52 patients. What the research found in general, with its limitations: Low levels of normalized T-cell clonal expansion were also seen in some nonresponding patients. Which antigens the clonally expanded peripheral T cells were specific for was not determined. After ivuxolimab, more expanded clones were found on average in CD8+ T cells than in CD4+ T cells. At doses from 0.1 to 3.0 mg/kg, clonal expansion was seen in both CD4+ and CD8+ blood T cells between baseline and week 6. In the 0.1-3.0 mg/kg groups, partial responders were among the patients with the lowest normalized peripheral clonal expansion, particularly in CD8+ T cells.

The junction carries 17 bases between V and J, which are trimmed by 6 bases and 6 bases respectively. CDR1 and CDR2 (MNHEY, SMNVEV) derive from the germline V gene (reference sequence). The CDR3 runs 14 residues from the cysteine to the phenylalanine. Left in the record is the CDR3 DNA by itself, 42 bases read in frame from the first base. As concerns this clone: It has no known antigen specificity. Base-call qualities are not available, and no considerably larger clone is one nucleotide away.

Patients with a history of autoimmune disease or receiving systemic immunosuppression were excluded from the trial. Peripheral blood for TCR sequencing was collected from all dose cohorts at baseline, on cycle 4 day 1, and on cycle 7 day 1. The samples were taken from a phase I, first-in-human, multicenter, open-label dose-escalation trial of ivuxolimab. The trial enrolled adults with locally advanced or metastatic head and neck squamous cell, hepatocellular, melanoma or renal cell carcinoma. Before TCR sequencing, CD4+ T cells and CD8+ T cells were sorted from peripheral blood as separate populations. Genomic DNA was isolated from the sorted cells so that the TCRbeta CDR3 region could be sequenced. The immunoSEQ Assay was used to sequence the TCRbeta CDR3 regions. The immuneACCESS repertoire file appears here via TCRdb, limited to in-frame rearrangements. These files lack a portion of the clones; in checked studies, under half of the deficit traces to unresolved V genes, and the cause of the others is not known. Within this sample are tens of thousands of clones, with over 80% of them counted one time only. The ten largest clones represent more than 14% of the sample.

The source was CD4+ or CD8+ T cells sorted from blood, collected in a trial of the OX40 agonist ivuxolimab. The clonotype was recovered from an adult with an advanced solid tumor such as melanoma, head and neck, liver or kidney cancer. The V and J genes are TRBV27 and TRBJ1-1; TRBD1 is a weak D gene call, 6 bases matching. The DNA reads as follows: TGTGCCAGCAGCTCTCCTACGGACAGACCTGAAGCTTTCTTT. The resulting protein is CASSSPTDRPEAFF.